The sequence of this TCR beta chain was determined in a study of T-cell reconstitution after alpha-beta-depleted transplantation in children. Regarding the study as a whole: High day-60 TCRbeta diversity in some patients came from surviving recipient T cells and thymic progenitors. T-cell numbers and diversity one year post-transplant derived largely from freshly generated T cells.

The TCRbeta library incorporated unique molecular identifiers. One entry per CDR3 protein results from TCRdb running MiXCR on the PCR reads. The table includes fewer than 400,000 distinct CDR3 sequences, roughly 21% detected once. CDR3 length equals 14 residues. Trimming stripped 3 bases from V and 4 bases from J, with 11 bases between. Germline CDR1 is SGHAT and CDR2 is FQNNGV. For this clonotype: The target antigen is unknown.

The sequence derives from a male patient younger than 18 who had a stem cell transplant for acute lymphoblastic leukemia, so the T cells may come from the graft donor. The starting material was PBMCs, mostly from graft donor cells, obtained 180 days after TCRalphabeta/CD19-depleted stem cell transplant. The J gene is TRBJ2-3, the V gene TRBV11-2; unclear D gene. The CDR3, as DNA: TGTGCCAGCAGCTTGTTCTTTGATGCAGATACGCAGTATTTT. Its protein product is CASSLFFDADTQYF.